These T cell receptor beta chains were read from a single sample in a study of blood T cell repertoires in COVID-19. TCRdb keeps only in-frame clones here, not all; method: immunoSEQ multiplex PCR. Among roughly 670,000 clones, 75% to 90% were seen once, and the ten largest hold under 0.3%. The material sequenced was peripheral blood. The receptor source for this set is a young woman with acute or convalescent COVID-19. The CDR3 runs from the conserved cysteine through the conserved F or W. The D gene is left open where the match is weak. Rows give clone size only sometimes, using once, few, many, or a class for an expanded clone.

TRBJ1-3 . . TRBV19 TGTGCCAGTAGTATCGGATCGGGGTTCCTTACAGACCGCTCTGGAAACACCATATATTTT CASSIGSGFLTDRSGNTIYF
TRBJ1-2 TRBD1 . TRBV6-5 TGTGCCAGCAGTAGCTCCTCGGGGACAGGGCATGGCTACACCTTC CASSSSSGTGHGYTF
TRBJ2-5 . once TRBV6-5 TGTGCCAGCATTCGAAGGGGGTCGTACCAAGAGACCCAGTACTTC CASIRRGSYQETQYF
TRBJ2-1 . . TRBV19 TGTGCCAGTCGCCAGGGACTCAGCTCCTACAATGAGCAGTTCTTC CASRQGLSSYNEQFF
TRBJ2-3 . . TRBV24-1 TGTGCCACCAGTGATCCGGGACAACCACCTAGCACAGATACGCAGTATTTT CATSDPGQPPSTDTQYF
TRBJ1-2 . . TRBV15 TGTGCCACCAGCAGAGATCCGACAGGTTCGGCCTATGGCTACACCTTC CATSRDPTGSAYGYTF
TRBJ2-1 . . TRBV28 TGTGCCAGCAGTTTATTGTTGGGGAGCTCCTACAATGAGCAGTTCTTC CASSLLLGSSYNEQFF
TRBJ1-2 . . TRBV6-5 TGTGCCAGCAGTTACTCGAGAGGAGGTGGCTACACCTTC CASSYSRGGGYTF
TRBJ1-2 . . TRBV15 TGTGCCACCAGCAGAGATTACGGGAATAACACCTTC CATSRDYGNNTF
TRBJ2-2 . . TRBV12-3/TRBV12-4 TGTGCCTGCACCAATCCCGGGGAGCTGTTTTTT CACTNPGELFF
TRBJ1-4 . once TRBV4-3 TGCGCCAGCAGCCAAGATCTCGTAGTGAGCGCAACTAATGAAAAACTGTTTTTT CASSQDLVVSATNEKLFF
TRBJ1-5 . few TRBV6-5 TGTGCCAGCAGCCGGGACTTCAACCAGCCCCAGCATTTT CASSRDFNQPQHF
TRBJ2-4 . . TRBV7-8 TGTGCCAGCAGCTTAGCGGTCAGCGAAGGGAGCAAAAACATTCAGTACTTC CASSLAVSEGSKNIQYF
TRBJ1-5 TRBD1 few TRBV29-1 TGCAGCGTAGGACAGGGGGATTATCAGCCCCAGCATTTT CSVGQGDYQPQHF
TRBJ2-7 . . TRBV12-3/TRBV12-4 TGTGCCAGCAAGGAGGGGGGGCCTCCCGAGCAGTACTTC CASKEGGPPEQYF
TRBJ2-7 TRBD1 . TRBV18 TGTGCCAGCTCACCATTGACAGGGGGCTGGAACGAGCAGTACTTC CASSPLTGGWNEQYF
TRBJ2-1 TRBD2 . TRBV7-9 TGTGCCAGCTCCCGGGTTAGCGGGGGGGCGGTTGGCAATGAGCAGTTCTTC CASSRVSGGAVGNEQFF
TRBJ2-1 TRBD2 . TRBV4-2 TGTGCCAGCAGCCAAGAGGATAGCGGGGGGGCCTCCTACAATGAGCAGTTCTTC CASSQEDSGGASYNEQFF
TRBJ2-3 . . TRBV9 TGTGCCAGCAGCGTAGAGGGTAGCGTCAGCACAGATACGCAGTATTTT CASSVEGSVSTDTQYF
TRBJ1-1 . . TRBV2 TGTGCCAGCACTTACATTCGTAACACTGAAGCTTTCTTT CASTYIRNTEAFF
TRBJ2-3 . . TRBV9 TGTGCCAGCAGCCTGGCAGGGACAACAGATACGCAGTATTTT CASSLAGTTDTQYF
TRBJ2-2 TRBD1 . TRBV25-1 TGTGCCAGCAGTGGGGTCGGGACAGGGTACACCGGGGAGCTGTTTTTT CASSGVGTGYTGELFF
TRBJ1-1 . . TRBV5-1 TGCGCCAGCAGCCATACCCAGGGGATGAACACTGAAGCTTTCTTT CASSHTQGMNTEAFF
TRBJ1-5 . once TRBV6-2/TRBV6-3 TGTGCCAGCAGTACGACGGGGGTTCAGCCCCAGCATTTT CASSTTGVQPQHF